The 21 T cell receptor beta chains in this list originate from one sample, sequenced in a study of T cell clones after liver transplantation. Profiling relied on immunoSEQ multiplex PCR, and the TCRdb table lists in-frame clones only, not all of them. The table records tens of thousands of clones, around four fifths of them present only once. Sequenced material: CD4+ T cells from blood, taken 48 months after liver transplant. Receptors originate from a human patient who received a liver transplant. The T cells may come from the graft donor.

The J gene is TRBJ2-1, the V gene TRBV7-3, with TRBD2 matching 8 bases. With 5 bases clipped from V and 7 bases from J, the junction kept 10 bases outside the gene matches. The CDR3 runs to 15 residues. Germline values: CDR1 SGHTA, CDR2 FQGTGA. This chain's CDR3 is CASSPAGGPWNEQFF. CDR3 nucleotides: TGTGCCAGCAGCCCCGCGGGAGGCCCTTGGAATGAGCAGTTCTTC.

The rearrangement joins TRBV30 to TRBJ1-2; D gene unclear. V gave up 1 base and J gave up 5 bases, with 11 bases separating them. This CDR3 has 13 residues. Germline V lookup: CDR1 GTSNPN, CDR2 SVGIG (reference sequence). This chain's CDR3 is CAWSAHRLYGYTF. As DNA, the CDR3 is TGTGCCTGGAGTGCCCACAGATTGTATGGCTACACCTTC.

The chain carries TRBV5-6 and TRBJ1-2, with no clear D. This CDR3 region has 13 residues. The V and J ends lost 0 bases and 0 bases respectively, with 3 bases between them. Germline V lookup: CDR1 SGHDT, CDR2 YYEEEE. CDR3 sequence (DNA): TGTGCCAGCAGCTTGGAATCTAACTATGGCTACACCTTC. Its translation: CASSLESNYGYTF.

The chain joins TRBV7-9 to TRBJ1-6, with TRBD1 as a possible D gene (6 bases). Germline CDR1 reads SEHNR; CDR2 reads FQNEAQ (reference sequence). V was clipped by 3 bases and J by 8 bases, with 14 bases between them. This CDR3 contains 15 residues. DNA for the CDR3: TGTGCCAGCAGCTTGCGGACAGACCGGGATTCACCCCTCCACTTT. It specifies CASSLRTDRDSPLHF.

This clone was detected only once. The chain couples TRBV30 to TRBJ2-1; 9 bases are a match to TRBD1. Per the germline V gene, CDR1 is GTSNPN and CDR2 is SVGIG (reference sequence). This CDR3 spans 14 amino acids. V dropped 7 bases and J dropped 9; count of bases not matched to a gene: 13. This chain's CDR3 is CAYETGGFLGEQFF. CDR3 DNA sequence: TGTGCCTACGAGACAGGGGGTTTTCTGGGTGAGCAGTTCTTC. The whole variable domain, filled in from reference TRBV30 and TRBJ2-1, reads SQTIHQWPATLVQPVGSPLSLECTVEGTSNPNLYWYRQAAGRGLQLLFYSVGIGQISSEVPQNLSASRPQDRQFILSSKKLLLSDSGFYLCAYETGGFLGEQFFGPGTRLTVL.

V usage is TRBV5-4 and J usage is TRBJ1-4, with D unresolved. The CDR3 runs to 15 residues. The germline gives CDR1 SGHNT, CDR2 YYREEE (reference sequence). The germline V and J ends were trimmed by 4 bases and 7 bases, with 17 bases remaining between them. This CDR3 is CASSLKTPLGEKLFF. CDR3 DNA sequence: TGTGCCAGCAGCCTAAAGACACCGCTAGGTGAAAAACTGTTTTTT.

This chain links TRBV6-5 with TRBJ1-2; TRBD1 might be the D (5 bases). The CDR3 covers 14 residues. CDR1 and CDR2 from the germline V gene are MNHEY and SVGAGI. Trimming took 2 bases from V and 8 from J, leaving 15 bases between them. The CDR3 reads CASSYIDRPEGYTF. As DNA, the CDR3 is TGTGCCAGCAGTTACATAGACAGACCGGAGGGCTACACCTTC.

In this sample, this clone turned up once. J is TRBJ2-5 and V is TRBV11-3, with TRBD2 matching over 7 bases. The germline V gene encodes CDR1 SGHNT and CDR2 YENEEA. The CDR3 is made up of 15 amino acids. Unmatched junction bases numbered 10, after V lost 5 bases and J lost 4 bases. Here the CDR3 DNA reads TGTGCCAGCAGCCCCGGCCGGGAGGTATTAGAGACCCAGTACTTC. Translation: CASSPGREVLETQYF.

As DNA, the CDR3 is TGTGCCAGCAGAGACCGGGGGGAGCTGTTTTTT. Translated, it gives CASRDRGELFF. The chain employs TRBV14 and TRBJ2-2, with D unresolved. The CDR3 length is 11 residues. Germline-derived CDR1 and CDR2 are SGHDN and FVKESK. The V end was cut by 6 bases, the J end by 8 bases, with 7 bases between.

Points on this clone: Other DNA sequences in the sample encode the same CDR3. The rearrangement links TRBV20-1 to TRBJ2-5; D gene uncertain. The length of the CDR3 is 11 residues. CDR1 DFQATT and CDR2 SNEGSKA come from the germline V gene (reference sequence). The ends were cut back, 5 bases at V and 2 bases at J, with 6 bases in the middle. CDR3 DNA sequence: TGCAGTGCTCAGGATCAAGAGACCCAGTACTTC. Amino acid sequence: CSAQDQETQYF.

The chain links TRBV5-6 to TRBJ2-7; TRBD2 is a possible D gene (5 bases). The CDR3 covers 12 residues. V was cut by 2 bases and J by 5 bases, with 8 bases left in between. Germline V gene data show CDR1 as SGHDT and CDR2 as YYEEEE. CDR3: CASSFDGNEQYF. The CDR3, as DNA: TGTGCCAGCAGCTTCGACGGGAACGAGCAGTACTTC.

This clone was detected once. This chain uses TRBV7-2 with TRBJ1-2; possible D gene TRBD1, 5 bases. Germline-derived CDR1 and CDR2 are SGHTA and FQGNSA. The germline V and J ends were trimmed by 1 base and 10 bases, with 16 bases remaining between them. The CDR3 sequence is 14 residues long. This chain's CDR3 is CASSLGRSTRDYTF. The CDR3 bases are TGTGCCAGCAGCTTAGGGAGGTCCACCAGGGACTACACCTTC. The entire variable domain, with the rest obtained from reference TRBV7-2 and TRBJ1-2, is as follows: GAGVSQSPSNKVTEKGKDVELRCDPISGHTALYWYRQSLGQGLEFLIYFQGNSAPDKSGLPSDRFSAERTGGSVSTLTIQRTQQEDSAVYLCASSLGRSTRDYTFGSGTRLTVV.

The chain carries TRBV5-4 and TRBJ2-5; D is perhaps TRBD1 or TRBD2 (5 bases each). The CDR3 covers 14 residues. V lost 4 bases to trimming and J lost 5 bases, with 15 bases between them. Germline loops: CDR1 SGHNT, CDR2 YYREEE (reference sequence). CDR3 loop: CASSLVSGTETQYF. CDR3 nucleotide sequence: TGTGCCAGCAGCCTGGTTTCAGGGACGGAGACCCAGTACTTC.

V is TRBV5-4 and J is TRBJ1-6; 8 bases agree with TRBD1. V trimming: 5 bases; J trimming: 8 bases; junction bases outside the gene matches: 15. This CDR3 is 17 amino acids long. The V gene's germline CDR1 is SGHNT and CDR2 YYREEE (reference sequence). The CDR3 reads CASSFYRGASGHSPLHF. CDR3 nucleotide sequence: TGTGCCAGCAGTTTTTACAGGGGGGCCTCCGGGCATTCACCCCTCCACTTT. The full variable domain, completed using reference TRBV5-4 and TRBJ1-6, is ETGVTQSPTHLIKTRGQQVTLRCSSQSGHNTVSWYQQALGQGPQFIFQYYREEENGRGNFPPRFSGLQFPNYSSELNVNALELDDSALYLCASSFYRGASGHSPLHFGNGTRLTVT.

The genes are TRBV28 and TRBJ2-1; 7 positions agree with TRBD1. CDR1 and CDR2 from the germline V gene are MDHEN and SYDVKM. The CDR3 sequence is 13 residues long. Trimming at V came to 5 bases and at J to 8 bases, leaving 6 bases not matched to a gene. The CDR3 DNA follows: TGTGCCAGCAGTCCTGTCACAGGGGATGAGCAGTTCTTC. Amino acid sequence: CASSPVTGDEQFF.

The chain has TRBV5-6 and TRBJ2-5; D is possibly TRBD1 (5 bases). V lost 3 bases to trimming and J lost 4 bases, with 10 bases between them. Per the germline V gene, CDR1 is SGHDT and CDR2 is YYEEEE. The CDR3 extends over 13 amino acids. CDR3 nucleotide sequence: TGTGCCAGCAGCTGGGGCCCGGGAGAGACCCAGTACTTC. Translation: CASSWGPGETQYF.

The chain uses TRBV6-5 and TRBJ1-5; weak D call: TRBD1 (6 bases). Germline values: CDR1 MNHEY, CDR2 SVGAGI. V was pared by 6 bases and J by 11 bases, with 17 bases between. This CDR3 has 13 residues. The CDR3 loop is CASSEGGIGAQHF. The CDR3, as DNA: TGTGCCAGCAGCGAGGGGGGGATTGGGGCCCAGCATTTT.

In this sample, this clone turned up a few times. The chain combines TRBV18 with TRBJ1-3, with no clear D. V was pared by 3 bases and J by 4 bases, with 7 bases between. CDR1 and CDR2 (germline): KGHSH, LQKENI. The CDR3 has 13 amino acids. CDR3 DNA sequence: TGTGCCAGCTCACCCAAAGGGGGAAACACCATATATTTT. Protein sequence: CASSPKGGNTIYF.

The chain combines TRBV2 with TRBJ2-7; D call uncertain. This CDR3 comprises 13 residues. From germline, CDR1 is SNHLY and CDR2 FYNNEI. The ends were cut back, 4 bases at V and 4 bases at J, with 11 bases in the middle. CDR3 region: CASSVRPGYEQYF. The CDR3 region has the DNA TGTGCCAGCAGTGTTCGGCCGGGTTACGAGCAGTACTTC.

CDR3 in amino acids: CASSYSGSSDEQFF. CDR3 nucleotides: TGTGCCAGCAGCTATAGCGGGAGTTCGGATGAGCAGTTCTTC. This chain joins TRBV13 and TRBJ2-1; TRBD2 matches at 9 bases. The J segment lost 8 bases and the V segment lost 4 bases, leaving 6 bases of the junction unmatched. The length of the CDR3 is 14 residues. Germline CDR1 PRHDT, CDR2 FYEKMQ (reference sequence). The full variable domain, rest sourced from reference TRBV13 and TRBJ2-1, is AAGVIQSPRHLIKEKRETATLKCYPIPRHDTVYWYQQGPGQDPQFLISFYEKMQSDKGSIPDRFSAQQFSDYHSELNMSSLELGDSALYFCASSYSGSSDEQFFGPGTRLTVL.

The chain has TRBV10-3 and TRBJ1-1; 8 bases are a match to TRBD1. This CDR3 has 16 residues. Germline CDR1 and CDR2: ENHRY and SYGVKD. With V trimmed by 6 bases and J by 0 bases, 9 bases remained unmatched. The chain's CDR3 is CAISKGTGEMNTEAFF. The CDR3 nucleotides read TGTGCCATCAGCAAAGGGACAGGAGAGATGAACACTGAAGCTTTCTTT.